A selection of T cell receptor beta chains follows, all from one sample in a study of identical twins. TCRdb analysed the 5' RACE reads with MiXCR anew, one entry per CDR3 protein. The profile shows roughly 570,000 distinct CDR3 sequences, approximately 10% of them singletons. These sequences were also reported in another study, on yellow fever vaccine responses in identical twins.

The sample comprised PBMCs. All receptors derive from a woman between 18 and 29 years old in good health. CDR3s include the opening cysteine and the closing phenylalanine or tryptophan. The D gene is left open where the match is weak. The size of a clone is reported for some rows only, either as once, few or many, or as a class for expanded clones.

size	D	V	J	DNA	CDR3
-	-	TRBV28	TRBJ2-5	TGTGCCAGCAGGTCCGGGCCCCGCGCCCAGTACTTC	CASRSGPRAQYF
-	-	TRBV6-4	TRBJ1-2	TGTGCCAGCAGTGACTCGGACAGAGCTAACTATGGCTACACCTTC	CASSDSDRANYGYTF
-	-	TRBV12-3/TRBV12-4	TRBJ2-3	TGTGCCAGCACTCAGGACAGTTACACAGATACGCAGTATTTT	CASTQDSYTDTQYF
-	TRBD2	TRBV20-1	TRBJ2-7	TGCAGTGCTAGACGGGGGGAGGCCACCTACGAGCAGTACTTC	CSARRGEATYEQYF
-	TRBD1	TRBV5-1	TRBJ2-2	TGCGCCAGCAGCTTGGTAGGGGGCTCCGGGGAGCTGTTTTTT	CASSLVGGSGELFF
few	-	TRBV10-3	TRBJ2-7	TGTGCCATCAGGGGCGAACAGACCTACTACGAGCAGTACTTC	CAIRGEQTYYEQYF
few	-	TRBV2	TRBJ2-1	TGTGCCAGCAGTGCCGGAGGTACTCTGTTCTTC	CASSAGGTLFF
-	TRBD1	TRBV20-1	TRBJ1-5	TGCAGTGCTGGAGGGACAGGGAGCAATCAGCCCCAGCATTTT	CSAGGTGSNQPQHF
many	TRBD1	TRBV5-5	TRBJ2-2	TGTGCCAGCAGCGTAACCGGGACAGCAAACACCGGGGAGCTGTTTTTT	CASSVTGTANTGELFF
many	TRBD2	TRBV10-3	TRBJ2-1	TGTGCCATCACTTCAGGGACTAGCGCGAGGTATGAGCAGTTCTTC	CAITSGTSARYEQFF
few	TRBD1	TRBV12-3/TRBV12-4	TRBJ1-1	TGTGCCAGCAGTGGACGGACAGGGAGCACTGAAGCTTTCTTT	CASSGRTGSTEAFF
-	-	TRBV2	TRBJ2-7	TGTGCCAGCAGTGAAAACTCGAATGCCCCCCACGAGCAGTACTTC	CASSENSNAPHEQYF
few	-	TRBV6-2/TRBV6-3	TRBJ2-1	TGTGCCAGCAGTTTCGCTGGGGGGTCCGGTCCTAGGGAGCAGTTCTTC	CASSFAGGSGPREQFF
-	-	TRBV7-8	TRBJ2-1	TGTGCCAGCAGCTTACAGGAACAGCAAAATGAGCAGTTCTTC	CASSLQEQQNEQFF
-	-	TRBV4-3	TRBJ2-1	TGCGCCAGCAGCCAAGATCATCGGGACATAGTATACAATGAGCAGTTCTTC	CASSQDHRDIVYNEQFF
few	-	TRBV29-1	TRBJ2-1	TGCAGCGTTGAAGATCTGAAGGATGAGCAGTTCTTC	CSVEDLKDEQFF
many	-	TRBV12-3/TRBV12-4	TRBJ2-7	TGTGCCAGCAGTTACTCTCCCTTGGGGGAAACAATGGCCTTC	CASSYSPLGETMAF
many	-	TRBV29-1	TRBJ2-2	TGCAGCGTTGAAATTTCTAGGAAGAACACCGGGGAGCTGTTTTTT	CSVEISRKNTGELFF
few	-	TRBV10-3	TRBJ2-2	TGTGGCATCAGTGATAGAGGGGGGGAGACCGGGGAGCTGTTTTTT	CGISDRGGETGELFF
many	-	TRBV5-1	TRBJ2-7	TGCGCCAGCAGCCCCGAGGGGGGTTTCACCTACGAGCAGTACTTC	CASSPEGGFTYEQYF
many	-	TRBV5-6	TRBJ2-1	TGTGCCAGCAGCTTGGGCTGGGGAATAGCGTACAATGAGCAGTTCTTC	CASSLGWGIAYNEQFF
few	TRBD2	TRBV4-3	TRBJ2-4	TGCGCCAGCAGCCAAGGGATCGGGGGGAACATTCAGTACTTC	CASSQGIGGNIQYF
-	-	TRBV19	TRBJ2-2	TGTGCCAGTAGTAGAGGGAAAGACACCGGGGAGCTGTTTTTT	CASSRGKDTGELFF
few	-	TRBV20-1	TRBJ2-3	TGCAGTGCTACCGGGAGTACTAGCACAGATACGCAGTATTTT	CSATGSTSTDTQYF
many	-	TRBV5-1	TRBJ2-7	TGCGCCAGCAGCTGGGACGCCGGGACAACCTACGAGCAGTACTTC	CASSWDAGTTYEQYF
few	-	TRBV7-9	TRBJ2-1	TGTGCCAGCAGCTTAGGGCCCCGGCCGGAGCAGTTCTTC	CASSLGPRPEQFF
many	-	TRBV24-1	TRBJ2-7	TGTGCCACCAGTGATTTGTTATCCTACGAGCAGTACTTC	CATSDLLSYEQYF
few	TRBD2	TRBV5-1	TRBJ2-7	TGCGCCAGCAGCCATCTTCGACTAGCGGGAAGGCCTTCCTACGAGCAGTACTTC	CASSHLRLAGRPSYEQYF
few	-	TRBV4-2	TRBJ2-7	TGTGCCAGCAGCGCCGAGTTGGCTGGCTACGAGCAGTACTTC	CASSAELAGYEQYF
-	-	TRBV4-3	TRBJ2-1	TGCGCCAGCAGCCAAGATCGCACGGCTCCTCTTAATGATGAGCAGTTCTTC	CASSQDRTAPLNDEQFF
-	-	TRBV19	TRBJ2-7	TGTGCCAGTAGTCCCAGTTGGGGGAAGGAGCAGTACTTC	CASSPSWGKEQYF
few	-	TRBV7-2	TRBJ2-3	TGTGCCAGCAGCCCCACTTCATTTGGGACGCGCACAGATACGCAGTATTTT	CASSPTSFGTRTDTQYF
-	TRBD1	TRBV20-1	TRBJ2-5	TGCAGTCAGGGGGAGCGATTCTGGGAGACCCAGTACTTC	CSQGERFWETQYF
many	TRBD1	TRBV5-1	TRBJ2-7	TGCGCCAGCAGCTCCTATGGGACAGGGACTACCTACGAGCAGTACTTC	CASSSYGTGTTYEQYF
-	-	TRBV20-1	TRBJ2-2	TGCAGTGCTTCCTGGGACTTGTCTCCCGGGGAGCTGTTTTTT	CSASWDLSPGELFF
-	TRBD1	TRBV7-2	TRBJ1-6	TGTGCCAGCAGCTTAGAGACAGGGGGTTTATCACCCCTCCACTTT	CASSLETGGLSPLHF
many	-	TRBV5-1	TRBJ2-4	TGCGCCAGCAGCTTGGGTGGGGGCCAGGGAAAAAACATTCAGTACTTC	CASSLGGGQGKNIQYF
-	-	TRBV7-9	TRBJ2-2	TGTGCCAGCAGCGACTCTTGGAACACCGGGGAGCTGTTTTTT	CASSDSWNTGELFF
-	TRBD2	TRBV6-5	TRBJ2-2	TGTGCCAGCAGTTACCTAGGACTAGCGGCTACCGGGGAGCTGTTTTTT	CASSYLGLAATGELFF
many	-	TRBV12-3/TRBV12-4	TRBJ2-1	TGTGCCAGCAGTTTAGAATTGTACAATGAGCAGTTCTTC	CASSLELYNEQFF
-	-	TRBV11-3	TRBJ2-3	TGTGCCAGCAGCGGAGAAGCGAGGGCCGGGGAAGATACGCAGTATTTT	CASSGEARAGEDTQYF
many	-	TRBV12-3/TRBV12-4	TRBJ1-6	TGTGCCAGCAGACCACAGGGAATAAATTCACCCCTCCACTTT	CASRPQGINSPLHF
many	TRBD1	TRBV20-1	TRBJ2-7	TGCAGTGCTAGAACAGGGGCCTACGAGCAGTACTTC	CSARTGAYEQYF
many	-	TRBV19	TRBJ1-1	TGTGCCAGTAGTAGATCCCAGATGAACACTGAAGCTTTCTTT	CASSRSQMNTEAFF
few	-	TRBV28	TRBJ2-7	TGTGCCAGCGGGAGTTATGCCTACGAGCAGTACTTC	CASGSYAYEQYF
-	TRBD2	TRBV7-2	TRBJ2-1	TGTGCCAGCAGGCAGCGGGGGAGCTCCTACAATGAGCAGTTCTTC	CASRQRGSSYNEQFF
few	-	TRBV29-1	TRBJ2-1	TGCAGCGTTGAATCGGGGGCCGGTGAGCAGTTCTTC	CSVESGAGEQFF
-	-	TRBV6-1	TRBJ2-7	TGTGCCAGCAGTCCTTACGGGACATTAGTGTCCTACGAGCAGTACTTC	CASSPYGTLVSYEQYF
few	-	TRBV5-1	TRBJ2-2	TGCGCCAGCAGCCTAGAAGGACAGATCGGGGAGCTGTTTTTT	CASSLEGQIGELFF
few	-	TRBV6-2/TRBV6-3	TRBJ1-5	TGTGCAGCGGAGGTGGCAGGCGGCAATCAGCCCCAGCATTTT	CAAEVAGGNQPQHF
few	TRBD1	TRBV15	TRBJ2-1	TGTGCCACGATCCGACAGGGTAGCTCCTACAATGAGCAGTTCTTC	CATIRQGSSYNEQFF
-	-	TRBV7-2	TRBJ2-5	TGTGCCAGCAGCACACAAACCACTAGGGGCGAGACCCAGTACTTC	CASSTQTTRGETQYF
-	-	TRBV19	TRBJ2-1	TGTGCCAGTAGTATTCCCCCTCTCCGGGACACAGAAAGGAATGAGCAGTTCTTC	CASSIPPLRDTERNEQFF
once	-	TRBV5-5	TRBJ2-2	TGTGCCATGGGCCCTGGGGCGTTCTGCGGGGAGCTGCTTTTT	CAMGPGAFCGELLF